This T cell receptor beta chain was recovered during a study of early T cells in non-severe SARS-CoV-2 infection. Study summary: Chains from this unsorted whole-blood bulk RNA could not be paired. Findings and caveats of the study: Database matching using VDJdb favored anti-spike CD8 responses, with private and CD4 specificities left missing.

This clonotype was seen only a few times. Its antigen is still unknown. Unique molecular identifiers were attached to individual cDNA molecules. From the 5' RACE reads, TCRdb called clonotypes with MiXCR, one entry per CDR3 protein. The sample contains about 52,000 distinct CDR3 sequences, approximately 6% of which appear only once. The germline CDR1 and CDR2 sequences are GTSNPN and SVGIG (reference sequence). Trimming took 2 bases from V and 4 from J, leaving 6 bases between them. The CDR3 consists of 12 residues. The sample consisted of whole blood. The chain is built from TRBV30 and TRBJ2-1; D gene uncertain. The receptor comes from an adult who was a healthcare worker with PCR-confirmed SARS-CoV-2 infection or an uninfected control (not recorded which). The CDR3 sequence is CAWSKNYNEQFF. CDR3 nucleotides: TGTGCCTGGAGTAAGAATTACAATGAGCAGTTCTTC.